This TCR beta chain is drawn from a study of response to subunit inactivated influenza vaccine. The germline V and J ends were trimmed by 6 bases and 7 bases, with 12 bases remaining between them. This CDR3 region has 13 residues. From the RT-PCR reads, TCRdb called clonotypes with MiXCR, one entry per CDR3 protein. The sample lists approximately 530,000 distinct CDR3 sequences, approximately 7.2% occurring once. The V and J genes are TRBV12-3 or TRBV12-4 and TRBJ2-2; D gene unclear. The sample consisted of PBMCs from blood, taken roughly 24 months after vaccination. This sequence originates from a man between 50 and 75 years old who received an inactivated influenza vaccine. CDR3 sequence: CASSSGRYGELFF. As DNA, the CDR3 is TGTGCCAGCAGCTCTGGACGGTACGGGGAGCTGTTTTTT.